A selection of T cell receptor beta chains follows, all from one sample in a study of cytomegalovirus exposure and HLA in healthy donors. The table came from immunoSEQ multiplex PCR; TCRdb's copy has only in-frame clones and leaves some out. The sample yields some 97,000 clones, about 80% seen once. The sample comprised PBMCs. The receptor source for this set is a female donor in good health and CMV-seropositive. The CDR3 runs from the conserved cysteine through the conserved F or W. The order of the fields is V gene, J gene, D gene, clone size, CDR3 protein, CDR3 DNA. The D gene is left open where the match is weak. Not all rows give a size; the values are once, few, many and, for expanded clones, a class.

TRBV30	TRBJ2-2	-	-	CAWSAVNGELFF	TGTGCCTGGAGTGCCGTTAACGGGGAGCTGTTTTTT
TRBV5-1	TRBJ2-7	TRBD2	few	CASSPWVVAGDAYEQYF	TGCGCCAGCAGCCCCTGGGTGGTAGCGGGGGATGCCTACGAGCAGTACTTC
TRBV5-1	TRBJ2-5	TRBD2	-	CASSLGLAVQETQYF	TGCGCCAGCAGCTTGGGGCTAGCGGTTCAAGAGACCCAGTACTTC
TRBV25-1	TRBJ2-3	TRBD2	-	CASRGQPSGGPTDTQYF	TGTGCCAGCAGGGGCCAGCCCAGCGGGGGACCCACAGATACGCAGTATTTT
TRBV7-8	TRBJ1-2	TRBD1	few	CASSTGGQGGGYTF	TGTGCCAGCAGCACCGGTGGACAGGGCGGTGGCTACACCTTC
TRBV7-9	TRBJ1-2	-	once	CASSTKTGVGGYTF	TGTGCCAGCAGCACCAAGACAGGCGTGGGTGGCTACACCTTC
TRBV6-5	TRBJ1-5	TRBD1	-	CASSTDRGGNQPQHF	TGTGCCAGCAGTACGGACAGGGGAGGCAATCAGCCCCAGCATTTT
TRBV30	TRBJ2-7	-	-	CAWSATRTEQYF	TGTGCCTGGAGTGCGACTAGAACCGAGCAGTACTTC
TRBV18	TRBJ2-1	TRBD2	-	CASSPPGLAGVNEQFF	TGTGCCAGCTCACCACCGGGACTAGCGGGGGTTAATGAGCAGTTCTTC
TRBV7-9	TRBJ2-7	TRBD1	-	CASSLRGTGSYEQYF	TGTGCCAGCAGCCTACGTGGGACAGGATCCTACGAGCAGTACTTC
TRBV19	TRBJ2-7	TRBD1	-	CASSTRDSLYEQYF	TGTGCCAGTAGTACCCGGGACAGCCTCTACGAGCAGTACTTC
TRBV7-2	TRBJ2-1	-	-	CASSPGRDHNEQFF	TGTGCCAGCAGCCCCGGTAGAGATCACAATGAGCAGTTCTTC
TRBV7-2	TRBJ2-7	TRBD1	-	CASSLDRNVYEQYF	TGTGCCAGCAGCTTGGACAGGAACGTATACGAGCAGTACTTC
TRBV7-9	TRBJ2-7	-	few	CASSYSGAEQYF	TGTGCCAGCAGTTATTCAGGGGCTGAGCAGTACTTC
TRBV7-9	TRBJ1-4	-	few	CSSSLGAAGEKLFF	TGTTCCAGCAGCTTAGGGGCTGCGGGTGAAAAACTGTTTTTT
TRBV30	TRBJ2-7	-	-	CAWSSRGGYEQYF	TGTGCCTGGAGTTCTCGAGGGGGCTACGAGCAGTACTTC
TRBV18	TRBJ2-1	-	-	CASLMAGAYNEQFF	TGTGCCAGCTTAATGGCAGGTGCCTACAATGAGCAGTTCTTC
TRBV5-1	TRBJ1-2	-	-	CASSPRTDYGYTF	TGCGCCAGCAGCCCGCGGACAGACTATGGCTACACCTTC